This section outlines one TCR beta chain sequence together with its context. With a J-beta primer mix and a sample-barcoded 5' primer, a second PCR ran 7 to 11 cycles. TCRdb passed the 5' RACE reads through MiXCR, listing each CDR3 protein once. The table includes about 1,500,000 distinct CDR3 sequences, 42% detected once. These data come from a study of blood T cells in healthy people across ages. CDR1 and CDR2 from the germline V gene are LGHNA and YNFKEQ. The CDR3 is 17 residues long. V lost 1 base and J lost 4; bases outside the gene matches: 10. This receptor was identified in a young woman in good health. The V and J genes are TRBV4-2 and TRBJ2-3, with TRBD2 matching over 8 bases. Sequencing used blood. The CDR3 protein is CASSQVTAGGPPDTQYF. The CDR3 DNA reads as TGTGCCAGCAGCCAAGTAACGGCGGGGGGCCCACCAGATACGCAGTATTTT.